Following are 13 T cell receptor beta chains from one sample sequenced in a study of cytomegalovirus exposure and HLA in healthy donors. Both 60 Vbeta primers and 13 Jbeta primers went into the PCR. Profiled with immunoSEQ multiplex PCR; TCRdb holds only in-frame clones, not every one. The sample has under 200,000 clones; about 70% are singletons. Source material: PBMCs. The source is a woman aged 18-35 years in good health and CMV-seropositive.

V is TRBV5-1 and J is TRBJ2-3, with a tentative D call TRBD2 (7 bases). The CDR3 is 17 residues long. The germline gives CDR1 SGHRS, CDR2 YFSETQ. V was cut by 2 bases and J by 5 bases, with 21 bases left in between. The CDR3 is CASSFGEGGAKIDTQYF. The CDR3 DNA reads as TGCGCCAGCAGCTTTGGGGAGGGGGGCGCGAAGATAGATACGCAGTATTTT.

The rearrangement links TRBV27 to TRBJ2-1; 8 nucleotides align to TRBD1. J gave up 6 bases and V 6 bases, and 7 bases lay outside the gene matches. Germline CDR1 and CDR2: MNHEY and SMNVEV (reference sequence). The CDR3 is made up of 14 amino acids. CDR3 DNA sequence: TGTGCCAGCAGCGAAACAGGGGGGAGCAATGAGCAGTTCTTC. It translates to CASSETGGSNEQFF.

The CDR3 region is CASSLVPRTSSEQYF. In DNA form, the CDR3 reads TGTGCCAGCAGCTTGGTTCCGAGGACTAGTAGCGAGCAGTACTTC. The chain recombines TRBV5-4 with TRBJ2-7; 7 bases align to TRBD2. J gave up 6 bases and V 0 bases, and 9 bases lay outside the gene matches. This CDR3 spans 15 amino acids. Germline values: CDR1 SGHNT, CDR2 YYREEE (reference sequence). Filled out from reference TRBV5-4 and TRBJ2-7, the complete variable domain reads ETGVTQSPTHLIKTRGQQVTLRCSSQSGHNTVSWYQQALGQGPQFIFQYYREEENGRGNFPPRFSGLQFPNYSSELNVNALELDDSALYLCASSLVPRTSSEQYFGPGTRLTVT.

This clone appeared once. CDR3 DNA: TGTGCCAGTAGTATAGCCCGACAAATCGGGGTCTATGGCTACACCTTC. Translating it yields CASSIARQIGVYGYTF. V gene TRBV19 combines with J gene TRBJ1-2, with D hard to call. CDR3 length equals 16 residues. Germline-derived CDR1 and CDR2 are LNHDA and SQIVND (reference sequence). V lost 1 base, J lost 4 bases, and 16 bases lay in between. The entire variable domain, with the rest obtained from reference TRBV19 and TRBJ1-2, is as follows: DGGITQSPKYLFRKEGQNVTLSCEQNLNHDAMYWYRQDPGQGLRLIYYSQIVNDFQKGDIAEGYSVSREKKESFPLTVTSAQKNPTAFYLCASSIARQIGVYGYTFGSGTRLTVV.

The V and J genes are TRBV6-1 and TRBJ2-5; D gene ambiguous. The DNA end favors TRBJ2-7, so the J call may be wrong. Germline assignment: CDR1 MNHNS and CDR2 SASEGT. The CDR3 is 15 amino acids. Written as DNA, the CDR3 is TGTGCCAGCAGTGAAGCGCCAGTACCTAACTACGAGCAGTACTTC. Translating gives CASSEAPVPNYEQYF.

CDR3 sequence: CASSEQEAEAFF. As DNA, the CDR3 is TGTGCCAGCAGTGAGCAGGAGGCTGAAGCTTTCTTT. This chain uses TRBV2 with TRBJ1-1; unclear D gene. Germline-derived CDR1 and CDR2 are SNHLY and FYNNEI. Trimming stripped 3 bases from V and 6 bases from J, with 8 bases between. The CDR3 spans 12 residues.

The gene calls are TRBV19 and TRBJ2-7; tentative D call: TRBD2 (6 bases). The CDR3 loop spans 13 amino acids. Trimming cost V 8 bases and J 2 bases, with 13 bases left between them. Germline V gene lookup returns CDR1 LNHDA and CDR2 SQIVND (reference sequence). DNA of the CDR3: TGTGCCAGTCACGGCGGGGAACCCTACGAGCAGTACTTC. Protein: CASHGGEPYEQYF.

Of note for this clone: Other DNA sequences within the sample encode an identical CDR3. The chain links TRBV5-1 to TRBJ2-2; 7 bases match TRBD2. CDR3 length: 16 residues. The trim removed 0 bases at V and 2 bases at J, leaving 4 bases unmatched. Germline assignment: CDR1 SGHRS and CDR2 YFSETQ. For the CDR3, the DNA is TGCGCCAGCAGCTTGGTAGCGGGCGTTAACACCGGGGAGCTGTTTTTT. Translation gives CASSLVAGVNTGELFF.

This sequence joins TRBV27 and TRBJ1-5; TRBD1 aligns across 10 bases. V shed 5 bases, J shed 4 bases, and the junction held 5 bases outside the gene matches. The CDR3 has 15 residues. Germline assignment: CDR1 MNHEY and CDR2 SMNVEV (reference sequence). The CDR3 coding sequence is TGTGCCAGCAGTGGGGGGACAGGGGATAATCAGCCCCAGCATTTT. This encodes CASSGGTGDNQPQHF.

In DNA form, the CDR3 reads TGTGCCAGCAGCGTAGGCCGGGACAGGGGCTACGAGCAGTACTTC. Protein: CASSVGRDRGYEQYF. This rearrangement joins TRBV9 to TRBJ2-7; the match to TRBD1 covers 10 bases. With V trimmed by 0 bases and J by 3 bases, 3 bases remained unmatched. The CDR3 extends over 15 amino acids. CDR1 is SGDLS and CDR2 is YYNGEE in the germline V gene.

The rearrangement joins TRBV6-1 to TRBJ1-4; possibly TRBD1 for D (5 bases). Trimming removed 5 bases from V and 12 bases from J, with 13 bases in between. This CDR3 contains 12 residues. From germline, CDR1 is MNHNS and CDR2 SASEGT. CDR3: CASSLRGKELFF. The CDR3 bases are TGTGCCAGCAGTCTCCGGGGGAAGGAACTGTTTTTT.

The rearrangement uses TRBV2 and TRBJ1-2, with D maybe TRBD1 (6 bases). Germline assignment: CDR1 SNHLY and CDR2 FYNNEI. The CDR3 has 13 amino acids. Trimming took 5 bases from V and 4 from J, leaving 11 bases between them. CDR3 nucleotides: TGTGCCAGCAGTCCCCTGGACAGCTATGGCTACACCTTC. Translated: CASSPLDSYGYTF.

The chain combines TRBV7-2 with TRBJ2-5; D not resolved. Trimming pared 2 bases from V and 5 bases from J, leaving 15 bases between. Germline CDR1 is SGHTA and CDR2 is FQGNSA. The CDR3 spans 15 residues. CDR3 coding DNA: TGTGCCAGCAGCTTAACTTCGACTGAGAGGGAGACCCAGTACTTC. This translates into CASSLTSTERETQYF.